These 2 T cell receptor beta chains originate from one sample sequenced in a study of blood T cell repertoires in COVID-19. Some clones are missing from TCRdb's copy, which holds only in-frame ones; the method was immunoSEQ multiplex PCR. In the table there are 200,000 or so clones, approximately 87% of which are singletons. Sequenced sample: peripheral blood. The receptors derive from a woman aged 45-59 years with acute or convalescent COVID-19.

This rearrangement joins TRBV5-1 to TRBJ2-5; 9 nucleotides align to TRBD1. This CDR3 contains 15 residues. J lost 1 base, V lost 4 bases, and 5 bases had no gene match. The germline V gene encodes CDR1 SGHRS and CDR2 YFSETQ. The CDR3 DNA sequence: TGCGCCAGCAGCGGGGGACAGGGATCCCAAGAGACCCAGTACTTC. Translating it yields CASSGGQGSQETQYF.

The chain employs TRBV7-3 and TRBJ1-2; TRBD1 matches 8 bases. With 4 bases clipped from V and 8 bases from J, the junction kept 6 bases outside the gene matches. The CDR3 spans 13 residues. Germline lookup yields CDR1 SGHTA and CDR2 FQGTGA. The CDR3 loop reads CASSSGQGLGYTF. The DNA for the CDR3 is TGTGCCAGCAGCTCCGGACAGGGACTCGGCTACACCTTC. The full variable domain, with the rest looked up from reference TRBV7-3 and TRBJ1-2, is GAGVSQTPSNKVTEKGKYVELRCDPISGHTALYWYRQSLGQGPEFLIYFQGTGAADDSGLPNDRFFAVRPEGSVSTLKIQRTERGDSAVYLCASSSGQGLGYTFGSGTRLTVV.